These T cell receptor beta chains were read from a single sample in a study of blood T cell repertoires in COVID-19. The table came from immunoSEQ multiplex PCR; TCRdb's copy has only in-frame clones and leaves some out. The data hold approximately 260,000 clones, with roughly 84% observed a single time. The sequencing sample was made of peripheral blood. The receptors shown here come from a human donor in a cohort sampled during active COVID-19. CDR3s include the opening cysteine and the closing phenylalanine or tryptophan. D genes are given only for firm matches. Only some rows state a clone size, as once, few, many or a class for expanded clones.

>NA|once|TRBV6-4|TRBJ2-1|13
CASSAFSYNEQFF
TGTGCCAGCAGTGCCTTCTCCTACAATGAGCAGTTCTTC
>NA|NA|TRBV19|TRBJ2-2|15
CASRPGQANTGELFF
TGTGCCAGTAGACCGGGACAAGCGAACACCGGGGAGCTGTTTTTT
>NA|NA|TRBV11-2|TRBJ1-2|14
CASSFPVANYGYTF
TGTGCCAGCAGCTTCCCGGTTGCTAACTATGGCTACACCTTC
>NA|NA|TRBV15|TRBJ2-5|15
CATSRDPGWQETQYF
TGTGCCACCAGCAGAGATCCGGGTTGGCAAGAGACCCAGTACTTC
>NA|few|TRBV5-4|TRBJ2-7|13
CASSRGRSNEQYF
TGTGCCAGCAGCCGAGGGCGTTCAAACGAGCAGTACTTC
>NA|once|TRBV30|TRBJ1-5|15
CAWSVRWGLNQPQHF
TGTGCCTGGAGTGTACGTTGGGGACTCAATCAGCCCCAGCATTTT
>TRBD2|NA|TRBV4-1|TRBJ2-7|16
CASSPNLAELSYEQYF
TGCGCCAGCAGCCCCAACCTAGCGGAGTTGAGCTACGAGCAGTACTTC
>NA|NA|TRBV10-1|TRBJ1-1|15
CASSLDMRSGGEAFF
TGCGCCAGCAGCTTGGACATGAGATCGGGTGGTGAAGCTTTCTTT
>TRBD2|NA|TRBV5-1|TRBJ2-1|16
CASSLVSSGRVNEQFF
TGCGCCAGCAGCTTGGTTTCTAGCGGGAGGGTCAATGAGCAGTTCTTC
>TRBD1|NA|TRBV3-1/TRBV3-2|TRBJ1-1|14
CASRPGQGYTEAFF
TGTGCCAGCAGACCGGGACAGGGATATACTGAAGCTTTCTTT